This T cell receptor (beta chain) appears in the sequencing data of a study of cytomegalovirus exposure and HLA in healthy donors. Study-wide points: TCR beta chains numbering more than 150 were designated cytomegalovirus-associated. Researchers reported in a later analysis that a missense DCLRE1C variant was tied to TCR beta V- and J-gene trimming.

To note about this clone: Its target is unknown.

Vbeta (60) and Jbeta (13) primers were used in the PCR. Original handling: Later, roughly 86 million unique TCR beta chains were counted in an analysis, and approximately 9.9 million of them were shared. Sequencing used immunoSEQ multiplex PCR; TCRdb keeps in-frame clones, though not all of them. The V and J calls and clone size come from that table; D and trimming were worked out from the DNA. The sample lists about 130,000 clones; around 72% were seen once. Per the germline V gene, CDR1 is MNHNS and CDR2 is SASEGT. This CDR3 is 15 amino acids long. Trimming stripped 6 bases from V and 6 bases from J, with 21 bases between.

This receptor was taken from a human donor in good health. Sequenced material: PBMCs. The chain employs TRBV6-1 and TRBJ2-7, with D perhaps TRBD1 (8 bases). The CDR3 sequence: CASRGQRTGGVEQYF. CDR3 DNA sequence: TGTGCCAGCAGAGGACAGAGAACAGGGGGGGTCGAGCAGTACTTC.